The 14 T cell receptor beta chains presented below share a single source sample, sequenced in a study of early T cells in non-severe SARS-CoV-2 infection. One entry per CDR3 protein results from TCRdb running MiXCR on the 5' RACE reads. The table has 75,000 to 100,000 distinct CDR3 sequences, about 15% seen once. Sequenced: whole blood. The source of these receptors is an adult who was a healthcare worker with PCR-confirmed SARS-CoV-2 infection or an uninfected control (not recorded which).

The CDR3, as DNA: TGTGCCAGCAGTGAACCCCGGACAGTTTTGAACACTGAAGCTTTCTTT. Translation gives CASSEPRTVLNTEAFF. This rearrangement joins TRBV6-1 to TRBJ1-1, with D tentatively TRBD1 (6 bases). The CDR3 loop spans 16 amino acids. V was cut by 2 bases and J by 0 bases, with 13 bases left in between. Germline V gene sequence: CDR1 MNHNS, CDR2 SASEGT.

This clonotype was detected a few times. This sequence joins TRBV5-6 and TRBJ1-2, with unresolved D. Germline V lookup: CDR1 SGHDT, CDR2 YYEEEE. V was trimmed by 0 bases and J by 1 base, leaving 7 bases between them. The CDR3 runs to 14 residues. CDR3 loop: CASSLDGDNYGYTF. As DNA, the CDR3 is TGTGCCAGCAGCTTGGATGGGGATAACTATGGCTACACCTTC.

The chain joins TRBV9 to TRBJ1-2, with D perhaps matching TRBD1 (6 bases). This CDR3 is built from 16 residues. The germline V gene has CDR1 SGDLS and CDR2 YYNGEE. V was shortened by 0 bases and J by 4 bases, with 16 bases between the two germline ends. CDR3 nucleotides: TGTGCCAGCAGCGTAGGTGGGGGCGCAGAATTCTATGGCTACACCTTC. Its translation is CASSVGGGAEFYGYTF. The whole variable domain, remainder taken from reference TRBV9 and TRBJ1-2, is DSGVTQTPKHLITATGQRVTLRCSPRSGDLSVYWYQQSLDQGLQFLIQYYNGEERAKGNILERFSAQQFPDLHSELNLSSLELGDSALYFCASSVGGGAEFYGYTFGSGTRLTVV.

The chain has TRBV7-3 and TRBJ2-1; 9 nucleotides line up with TRBD2. CDR3 length: 17 amino acids. Germline assignment: CDR1 SGHTA and CDR2 FQGTGA. V lost 3 bases, J lost 4 bases, and 10 bases stayed unmatched. CDR3 in DNA: TGTGCCAGCAGCTTCCACGGAGCGGGGGGTTATTACAATGAGCAGTTCTTC. It translates to CASSFHGAGGYYNEQFF.

This clonotype was recorded a few times. J is TRBJ1-5 and V is TRBV4-2, with D tentatively TRBD1 (5 bases). The CDR3 extends over 18 amino acids. Germline assignment: CDR1 LGHNA and CDR2 YNFKEQ. The germline V and J ends were trimmed by 0 bases and 6 bases, with 21 bases remaining between them. The CDR3 coding sequence is TGTGCCAGCAGCCAAGATCTTACAGGCGTCCGTGACGGTCAGCCCCAGCATTTT. Translated, it gives CASSQDLTGVRDGQPQHF.

The chain is built from TRBV11-3 and TRBJ2-1, with 10 bases matching TRBD1. Germline CDR1 and CDR2: SGHNT and YENEEA. V lost 1 base to trimming and J lost 9 bases; unmatched junction nucleotides: 6. The CDR3 totals 15 residues. The CDR3 loop reads CASSLVFGQGVEQFF. The CDR3 region has the DNA TGTGCCAGCAGCTTAGTTTTCGGACAGGGGGTTGAGCAGTTCTTC.

This clonotype has at least ten counts. J is TRBJ2-3 and V is TRBV13; D is perhaps TRBD1 or TRBD2 (6 bases each). This CDR3 is 15 amino acids long. Germline V CDR1 and CDR2: PRHDT, FYEKMQ (reference sequence). V was clipped by 5 bases and J by 1 base, with 13 bases between them. CDR3 sequence (DNA): TGTGCCAGCAGCCACGAGGGGGGCCGCACAGATACGCAGTATTTT. Protein product: CASSHEGGRTDTQYF.

In its sample, this clonotype was seen a few times. CDR3 region: CASSLSEGAGANVLTF. The CDR3 region has the DNA TGTGCCAGCAGCTTATCCGAGGGGGCTGGGGCCAACGTCCTGACTTTC. The chain couples TRBV7-7 to TRBJ2-6; D may be TRBD1 (6 bases). This CDR3 region has 16 residues. The V end was cut by 2 bases, the J end by 2 bases, with 10 bases between. CDR1 is SSHAT and CDR2 is FNYEAQ in the germline V gene (reference sequence). The full variable domain, in which reference TRBV7-7 and TRBJ2-6 provide the parts outside the CDR3, is GAGVSQSPRYKVTKRGQDVTLRCDPISSHATLYWYQQALGQGPEFLTYFNYEAQPDKSGLPSDRFSAERPEGSISTLTIQRTEQRDSAMYRCASSLSEGAGANVLTFGAGSRLTVL.

The chain uses TRBV3-1 and TRBJ2-7; D remains unclear. The CDR3 is made up of 13 amino acids. Trimming shortened V by 3 bases and J by 3 bases, and 9 bases separated the two germline ends. In germline, CDR1 is LGHDT, CDR2 YNNKEL (reference sequence). Written as DNA, the CDR3 is TGTGCCAGCAGCCAGGGGATAAACTACGAGCAGTACGTC. This gives the protein CASSQGINYEQYV.

V is TRBV5-4 and J is TRBJ2-3; tentatively, D is TRBD1 or TRBD2 (5 bases each). Trimming left V 3 bases short and J 0 bases short, with 8 bases between. From germline, CDR1 is SGHNT and CDR2 YYREEE (reference sequence). There are 14 residues in the CDR3. CDR3 loop: CASSWDHSTDTQYF. As DNA, the CDR3 is TGTGCCAGCAGCTGGGACCATAGCACAGATACGCAGTATTTT.

This clonotype was recorded a few times. The V gene is TRBV27, the J gene TRBJ2-3; D unclear. Germline lookup yields CDR1 MNHEY and CDR2 SMNVEV (reference sequence). V lost 7 bases and J 0 bases, leaving 14 bases between the germline ends. The CDR3 covers 15 residues. CDR3 amino acids: CASNRYPPSTDTQYF. In DNA, the CDR3 is TGTGCCAGCAACCGGTACCCTCCTAGCACAGATACGCAGTATTTT.

The gene calls are TRBV20-1 and TRBJ2-3; 7 bases agree with TRBD2. Trimming took 0 bases from V and 1 from J; bases not matched to a gene: 4. The CDR3 has 15 amino acids. Per the germline V gene, CDR1 is DFQATT and CDR2 is SNEGSKA (reference sequence). The CDR3 sequence: CSARDYGGGTDTQYF. The CDR3 DNA reads TGCAGTGCTAGAGATTATGGGGGGGGCACAGATACGCAGTATTTT.

This clonotype was found a few times. V usage is TRBV29-1 and J usage is TRBJ2-7; TRBD1 matches at 10 bases. CDR3 length: 13 amino acids. The V segment lost 8 bases and the J segment 6 bases; nucleotides outside the gene matches: 10. The germline V gene has CDR1 SQVTM and CDR2 ANQGSEA. The CDR3, as DNA: TGCAGCCGGAGGGGACAGGGGAATTCCGAGCAGTACGTC. This encodes CSRRGQGNSEQYV.

This clonotype was picked up a small number of times. The junction shows a germline mismatch at one end, possibly a read error. V usage is TRBV7-2 and J usage is TRBJ2-5; TRBD2 aligns across 9 bases. This CDR3 spans 13 amino acids. Germline V gives CDR1 SGHTA, CDR2 FQGNSA. The CDR3 coding sequence is TGTGCCAGCAGATTAGCGGGGGAAGAGACCCAGTACTTC. This encodes CASRLAGEETQYF.